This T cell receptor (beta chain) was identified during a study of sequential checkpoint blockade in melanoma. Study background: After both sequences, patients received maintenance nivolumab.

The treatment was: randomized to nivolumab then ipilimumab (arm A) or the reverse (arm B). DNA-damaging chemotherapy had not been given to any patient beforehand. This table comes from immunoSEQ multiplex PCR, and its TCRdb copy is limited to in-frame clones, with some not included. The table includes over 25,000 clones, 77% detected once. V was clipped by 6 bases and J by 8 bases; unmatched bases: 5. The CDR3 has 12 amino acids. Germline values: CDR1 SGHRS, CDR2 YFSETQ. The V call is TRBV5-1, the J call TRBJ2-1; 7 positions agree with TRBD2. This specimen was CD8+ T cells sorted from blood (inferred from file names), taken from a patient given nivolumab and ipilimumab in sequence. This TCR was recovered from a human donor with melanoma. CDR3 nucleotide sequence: TGCGCCAGCACCGGGGCGGGGGATGAGCAGTTCTTC. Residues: CASTGAGDEQFF.